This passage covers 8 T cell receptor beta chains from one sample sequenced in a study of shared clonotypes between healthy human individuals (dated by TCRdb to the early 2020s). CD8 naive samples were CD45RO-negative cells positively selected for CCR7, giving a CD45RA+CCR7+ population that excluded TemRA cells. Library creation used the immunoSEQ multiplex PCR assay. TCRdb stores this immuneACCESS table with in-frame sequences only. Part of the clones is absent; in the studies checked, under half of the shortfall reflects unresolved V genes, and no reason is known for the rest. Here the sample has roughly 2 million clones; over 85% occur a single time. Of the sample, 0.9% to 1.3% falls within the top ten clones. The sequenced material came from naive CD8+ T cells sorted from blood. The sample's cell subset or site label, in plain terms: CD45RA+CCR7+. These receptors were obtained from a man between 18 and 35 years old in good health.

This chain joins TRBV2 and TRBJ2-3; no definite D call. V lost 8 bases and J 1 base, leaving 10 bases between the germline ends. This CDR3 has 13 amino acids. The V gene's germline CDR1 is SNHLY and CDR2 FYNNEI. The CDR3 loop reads CASGRPGTDTQYF. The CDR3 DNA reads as TGTGCCAGCGGCCGGCCCGGCACAGATACGCAGTATTTT.

This chain's CDR3 is CASSLEDTIYEQYF. Here the CDR3 DNA reads TGTGCCAGCAGCTTAGAGGACACGATCTACGAGCAGTACTTC. The rearrangement links TRBV11-2 to TRBJ2-7, with a weak D call TRBD1 (5 bases). The V end was cut by 0 bases, the J end by 3 bases, with 9 bases between. Germline V lookup: CDR1 SGHAT, CDR2 FQNNGV. The CDR3 length is 14 residues.

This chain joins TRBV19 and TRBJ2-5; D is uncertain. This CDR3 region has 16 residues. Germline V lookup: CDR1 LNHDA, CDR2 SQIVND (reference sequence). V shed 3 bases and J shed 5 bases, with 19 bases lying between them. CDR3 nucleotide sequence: TGTGCCAGTAGTATGTTCCCCTACAGAGAGATGGAGACCCAGTACTTC. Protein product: CASSMFPYREMETQYF.

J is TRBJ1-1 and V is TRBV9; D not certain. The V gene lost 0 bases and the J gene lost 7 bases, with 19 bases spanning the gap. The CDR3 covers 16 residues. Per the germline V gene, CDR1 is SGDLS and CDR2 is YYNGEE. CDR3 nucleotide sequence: TGTGCCAGCAGCGTAGTTGAAGGAGTAAGCGGGCTTGAAGCTTTCTTT. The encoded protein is CASSVVEGVSGLEAFF.

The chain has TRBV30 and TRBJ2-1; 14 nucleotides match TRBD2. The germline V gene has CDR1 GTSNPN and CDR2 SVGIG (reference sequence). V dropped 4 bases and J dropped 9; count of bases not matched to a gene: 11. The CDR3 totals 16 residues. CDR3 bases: TGTGCCTGGAAGATGGGACTAGCGGGAGTAGAAAGTGAGCAGTTCTTC. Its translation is CAWKMGLAGVESEQFF.

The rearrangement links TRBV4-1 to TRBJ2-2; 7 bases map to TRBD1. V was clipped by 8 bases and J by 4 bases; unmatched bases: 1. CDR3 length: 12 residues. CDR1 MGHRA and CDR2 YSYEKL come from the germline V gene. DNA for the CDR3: TGCGCCAGCGGGACAGTCACCGGGGAGCTGTTTTTT. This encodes CASGTVTGELFF.

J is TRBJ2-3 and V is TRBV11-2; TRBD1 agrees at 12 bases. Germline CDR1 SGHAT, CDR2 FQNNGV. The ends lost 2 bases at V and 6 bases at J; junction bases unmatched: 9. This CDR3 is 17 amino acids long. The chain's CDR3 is CASSLPRDRGPADTQYF. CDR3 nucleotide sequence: TGTGCCAGCAGCTTACCTCGGGACAGGGGGCCGGCGGATACGCAGTATTTT.

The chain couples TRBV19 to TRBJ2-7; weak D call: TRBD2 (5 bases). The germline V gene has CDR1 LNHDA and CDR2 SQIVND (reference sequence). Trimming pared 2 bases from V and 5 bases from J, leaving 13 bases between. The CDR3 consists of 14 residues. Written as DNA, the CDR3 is TGTGCCAGTAGTATATCTCTCGACGGGGACGAGCAGTACTTC. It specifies CASSISLDGDEQYF.